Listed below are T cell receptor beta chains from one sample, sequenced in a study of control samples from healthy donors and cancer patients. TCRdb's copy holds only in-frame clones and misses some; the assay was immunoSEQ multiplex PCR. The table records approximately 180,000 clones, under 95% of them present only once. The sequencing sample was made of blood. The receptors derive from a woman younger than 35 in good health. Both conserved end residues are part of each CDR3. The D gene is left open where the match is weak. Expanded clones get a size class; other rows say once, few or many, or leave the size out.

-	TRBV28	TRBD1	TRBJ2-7	CASSLEYRGHEQYF	TGTGCCAGCAGTTTAGAGTACAGGGGCCACGAGCAGTACTTC
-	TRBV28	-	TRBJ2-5	CASSVVGETQYF	TGTGCCAGCAGTGTAGTGGGTGAGACCCAGTACTTC
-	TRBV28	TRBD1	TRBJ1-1	CASRKQGATEAFF	TGTGCCAGCCGAAAACAGGGGGCGACTGAAGCTTTCTTT
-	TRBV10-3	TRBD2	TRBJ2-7	CAISEVGLAGGPEQYF	TGTGCCATCAGTGAAGTGGGGCTAGCGGGAGGGCCCGAGCAGTACTTC
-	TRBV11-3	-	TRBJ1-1	CASSYRAGRNTEAFF	TGTGCCAGCAGCTACCGGGCAGGGAGGAACACTGAAGCTTTCTTT
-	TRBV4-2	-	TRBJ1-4	CASSQDLSGRAPNEKLFF	TGTGCCAGCAGCCAAGATCTAAGTGGGAGGGCACCTAATGAAAAACTGTTTTTT
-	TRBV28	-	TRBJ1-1	CASSSDRFNTEAFF	TGTGCCAGCAGTTCTGACAGGTTTAACACTGAAGCTTTCTTT
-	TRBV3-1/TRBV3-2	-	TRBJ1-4	CASSQVQDGELFF	TGTGCCAGCAGCCAAGTGCAGGATGGGGAACTGTTTTTT
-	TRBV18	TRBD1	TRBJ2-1	CASSPSTGPSNEQFF	TGTGCCAGCTCACCATCGACAGGGCCCTCCAATGAGCAGTTCTTC
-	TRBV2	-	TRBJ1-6	CASRESSYNSPLHF	TGTGCCTCCCGGGAAAGCTCCTATAATTCACCCCTCCACTTT
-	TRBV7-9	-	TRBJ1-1	CASSVRTVNTEAFF	TGTGCCAGCAGCGTAAGGACGGTGAACACTGAAGCTTTCTTT
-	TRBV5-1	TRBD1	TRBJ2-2	CASGQGTGVTGELFF	TGCGCCAGCGGCCAAGGGACAGGGGTAACAGGGGAGCTGTTTTTT
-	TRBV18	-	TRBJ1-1	CASSPTRNTEAFF	TGTGCCAGCTCACCTACCCGGAACACTGAAGCTTTCTTT
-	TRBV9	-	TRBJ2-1	CASSAEGGYSYNEQFF	TGTGCCAGCAGCGCGGAGGGCGGTTACTCCTACAATGAGCAGTTCTTC
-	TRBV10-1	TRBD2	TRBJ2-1	CASSEVGGGYNEQFF	TGCGCCAGCAGCGAAGTCGGCGGGGGGTACAATGAGCAGTTCTTC
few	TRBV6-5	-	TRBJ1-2	CASGLRSTYGYTF	TGTGCCAGCGGGTTAAGGAGTACCTATGGCTACACCTTC
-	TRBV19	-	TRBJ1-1	CASSTSGGAFF	TGTGCCAGTAGTACGTCTGGCGGAGCTTTCTTT
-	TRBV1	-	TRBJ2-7	CTSSGQGASDSYEQYF	TGCACCAGCAGCGGTCAAGGGGCTAGCGATTCCTACGAGCAGTACTTC
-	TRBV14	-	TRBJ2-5	CASSQGTLLQETQYF	TGTGCCAGCAGCCAAGGGACACTACTCCAAGAGACCCAGTACTTC
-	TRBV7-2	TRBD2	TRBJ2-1	CASSSQLGLAGANEQFF	TGTGCCAGCAGCTCTCAACTCGGACTAGCGGGGGCCAATGAGCAGTTCTTC
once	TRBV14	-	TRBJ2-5	CASSPSWSGTQYF	TGTGCCAGCTCACCTTCCTGGAGTGGGACCCAGTACTTC
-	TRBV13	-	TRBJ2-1	CASSFVPYNEQFF	TGTGCCAGCAGCTTCGTCCCGTACAATGAGCAGTTCTTC
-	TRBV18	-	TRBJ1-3	CASSPSKGPGNTIYF	TGTGCCAGCTCACCCTCCAAAGGTCCTGGAAACACCATATATTTT
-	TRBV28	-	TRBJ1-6	CASRDRNSPLHF	TGTGCCAGCAGGGACCGTAATTCACCCCTCCACTTT
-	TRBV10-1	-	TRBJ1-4	CASSESRGDAELFF	TGCGCCAGCAGTGAATCCAGGGGAGATGCGGAACTGTTTTTT
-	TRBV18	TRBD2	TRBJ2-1	CASSQLGTSVVNEQFF	TGTGCCAGCTCACAATTGGGGACTAGCGTTGTTAATGAGCAGTTCTTC
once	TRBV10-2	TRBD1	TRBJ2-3	CASSTGTGTQYF	TGCGCCAGTTCAACCGGGACAGGGACGCAGTATTTT
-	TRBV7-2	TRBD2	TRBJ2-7	CASSFGGGSYEQYF	TGTGCCAGCAGCTTTGGGGGGGGCTCCTACGAGCAGTACTTC
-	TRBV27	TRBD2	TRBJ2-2	CASSTRTSGGTGELFF	TGTGCCAGCAGCACCCGGACTAGCGGGGGCACCGGGGAGCTGTTTTTT
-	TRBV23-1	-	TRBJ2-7	CASSQERSSYEQYF	TGCGCCAGCAGTCAGGAGCGGAGCTCCTACGAGCAGTACTTC
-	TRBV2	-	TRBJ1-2	CASSPGAPYGYTF	TGTGCCAGCAGCCCCGGGGCCCCTTATGGCTACACCTTC
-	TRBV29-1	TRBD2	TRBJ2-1	CSVDPGGVSYNEQFF	TGCAGCGTTGACCCGGGGGGAGTTTCCTACAATGAGCAGTTCTTC
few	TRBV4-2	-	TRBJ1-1	CASSQEGGIDTEAFF	TGTGCCAGCAGCCAAGAAGGAGGCATAGACACTGAAGCTTTCTTT
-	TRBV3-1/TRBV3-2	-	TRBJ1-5	CASSQRSNQPQHF	TGTGCCAGCAGCCAAAGAAGCAATCAGCCCCAGCATTTT
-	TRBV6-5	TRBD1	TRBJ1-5	CASGRTGDNQPQHF	TGTGCCAGCGGCAGGACAGGGGACAATCAGCCCCAGCATTTT
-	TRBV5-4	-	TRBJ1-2	CASSPASVFVGRGYSGYTF	TGTGCCAGCAGTCCGGCGTCGGTGTTTGTCGGACGGGGATATTCTGGCTACACCTTC
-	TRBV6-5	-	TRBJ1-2	CASSYSEPLRGGGYTF	TGTGCCAGCAGTTACTCGGAACCCCTCAGAGGCGGTGGCTACACCTTC
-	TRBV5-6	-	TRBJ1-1	CASSFARTEAFF	TGTGCCAGCAGCTTTGCGAGGACTGAAGCTTTCTTT
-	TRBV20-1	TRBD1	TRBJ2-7	CAPGQGNEQYF	TGCGCTCCGGGACAGGGGAACGAGCAGTACTTC
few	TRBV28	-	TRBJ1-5	CASSQIWGYSNQPQHF	TGTGCCAGCAGCCAAATATGGGGGTATAGCAATCAGCCCCAGCATTTT
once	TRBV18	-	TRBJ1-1	CASSPSNRGLNTEAFF	TGTGCCAGCTCACCAAGTAATCGGGGTTTAAACACTGAAGCTTTCTTT
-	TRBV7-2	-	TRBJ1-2	CASSLEGVSVYGYTF	TGTGCCAGCAGCTTAGAGGGGGTGTCGGTCTATGGCTACACCTTC
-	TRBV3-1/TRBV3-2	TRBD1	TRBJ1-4	CASSPDPGQVYEKLFF	TGTGCCAGCAGCCCCGACCCGGGACAGGTATATGAAAAACTGTTTTTT
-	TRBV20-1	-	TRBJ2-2	CSASPYRGELFF	TGCAGTGCTAGTCCTTATCGCGGGGAGCTGTTTTTT
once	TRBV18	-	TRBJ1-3	CASSPGSLAGNTIYF	TGTGCCAGCTCACCAGGGTCTTTGGCTGGAAACACCATATATTTT
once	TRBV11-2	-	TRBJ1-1	CASSLDGTLRLHINTEAFF	TGTGCCAGCAGCTTAGATGGCACTCTCCGACTGCATATTAACACTGAAGCTTTCTTT
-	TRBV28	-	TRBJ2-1	CASSLGTGPYNEQFF	-
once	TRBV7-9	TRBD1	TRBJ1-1	CASSANRGVVNTEAFF	TGTGCCAGCAGCGCAAACAGGGGGGTCGTGAACACTGAAGCTTTCTTT